This TCR beta chain is from a study of tumor-infiltrating lymphocytes in primary liver carcinoma. Points from the study as a whole: Compared with blood, tumor repertoires held significantly more in their top 250 clones.

Germline CDR1 and CDR2: SGHAT and FQDESV (reference sequence). The CDR3 runs to 16 residues. Without any cell sorting, 20-30 mg of bulk tissue yielded co-extracted RNA and DNA. About this clonotype itself: Its antigen is unidentified. At one boundary the junction diverges from the germline segment, which might be a read error.

Priming with a constant-region primer yielded TCR beta cDNA from 450 to 550 ng total RNA. Generation of the TCR beta libraries relied on three nested multiplex PCR rounds using slightly modified ARM-PCR. Primers for the first two PCR rounds were TRBV1-TRBV30 forward primers and a C-beta reverse primer (approximately 10 cycles per round). TCRdb independently ran MiXCR on the multiplex PCR reads; one entry per CDR3 protein. The profile covers 52,000 or so distinct CDR3 sequences, with about 78% appearing a single time and less than 25% taken by the ten largest. The sample was liver tumor tissue from sampling region 5. Indicated subset: tumor region T5, tumor centre. The receptor's source is a man aged 40-55 years with primary liver carcinoma and hepatitis B virus infection. The chain carries TRBV11-1 and TRBJ2-4; D is possibly TRBD2 (6 bases). CDR3 DNA sequence: TGTGTCAGCTTTCCCGGGACTGGCCGGACCAAAAACATTCAGTACTTC. Its protein product is CVSFPGTGRTKNIQYF.